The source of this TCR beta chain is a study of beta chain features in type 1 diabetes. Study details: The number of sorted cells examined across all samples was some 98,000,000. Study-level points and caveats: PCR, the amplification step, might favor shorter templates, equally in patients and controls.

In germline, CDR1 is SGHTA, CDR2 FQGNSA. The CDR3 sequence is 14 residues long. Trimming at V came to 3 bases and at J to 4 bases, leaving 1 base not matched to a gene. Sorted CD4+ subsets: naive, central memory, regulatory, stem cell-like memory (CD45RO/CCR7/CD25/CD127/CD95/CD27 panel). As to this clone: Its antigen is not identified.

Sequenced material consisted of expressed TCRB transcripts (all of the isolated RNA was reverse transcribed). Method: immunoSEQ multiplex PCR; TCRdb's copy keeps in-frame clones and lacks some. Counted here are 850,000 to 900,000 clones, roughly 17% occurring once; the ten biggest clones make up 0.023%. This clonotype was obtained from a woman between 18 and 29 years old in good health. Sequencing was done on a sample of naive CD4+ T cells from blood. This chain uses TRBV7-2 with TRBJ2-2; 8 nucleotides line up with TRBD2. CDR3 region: CASSLLAGTGELFF. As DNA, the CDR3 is TGTGCCAGCAGCTTGCTAGCGGGCACCGGGGAGCTGTTTTTT.